The next 15 T cell receptor beta chains were all read from a single sample in a study of OX40 agonist ivuxolimab in advanced cancers. TCRdb's copy holds only in-frame clones and misses some; the assay was immunoSEQ multiplex PCR. Of around 85,000 clones listed, about 90% were seen once; the top ten hold 1.6%. The sequenced sample was CD4+ or CD8+ T cells sorted from blood, obtained in a trial of the OX40 agonist ivuxolimab. The receptors were sampled from an adult with an advanced solid tumor such as melanoma, head and neck, liver or kidney cancer.

This chain uses TRBV11-3 with TRBJ2-1, with D possibly being TRBD1 or TRBD2 (5 bases each). The CDR3 runs to 12 residues. Trimming left V 8 bases short and J 5 bases short, with 10 bases between. Germline CDR1 SGHNT, CDR2 YENEEA. As DNA, the CDR3 is TGTGCCAGCCTCGGGACGCACAATGAGCAGTTCTTC. Protein: CASLGTHNEQFF.

In its sample, this clone was seen a few times. The same CDR3 arises from other DNA sequences in this sample as well. The V gene is TRBV4-1, the J gene TRBJ1-2; tentatively, D is TRBD1 (6 bases). The CDR3 sequence is 14 residues long. Germline assignment: CDR1 MGHRA and CDR2 YSYEKL. Trimming removed 0 bases at V and 1 base at J, with 6 bases between. The CDR3 region is CASSQDRGNYGYTF. CDR3 sequence (DNA): TGCGCCAGCAGCCAAGACAGGGGTAACTATGGCTACACCTTC.

The CDR3 DNA is TGTGCCAGCACCACCCCCCCCAGTATTGAGCAGTACTTC. Amino acids: CASTTPPSIEQYF. This chain joins TRBV28 and TRBJ2-7; no reliable D call. Trimming took off 7 bases at V and 7 bases at J, with 17 bases between the two ends. This CDR3 is 13 amino acids long. Germline CDR1 MDHEN, CDR2 SYDVKM.

V and J are TRBV19 and TRBJ2-1; D is perhaps TRBD1 (6 bases). Trimming stripped 3 bases from V and 7 bases from J, with 10 bases between. CDR3 size: 13 residues. CDR1 is LNHDA and CDR2 is SQIVND in the germline V gene (reference sequence). The CDR3 bases are TGTGCCAGTAGTATGGAGAGGGGGAATGAGCAGTTCTTC. This codes for CASSMERGNEQFF.

The chain has TRBV28 and TRBJ2-7; TRBD2 might be the D (5 bases). The V end was cut by 6 bases, the J end by 4 bases, with 22 bases between. Germline assignment: CDR1 MDHEN and CDR2 SYDVKM. CDR3 length: 16 amino acids. The CDR3 DNA reads as TGTGCCAGCAGGTCGGGAAAACTGGGAGATGGGTACGAGCAGTACTTC. It translates to CASRSGKLGDGYEQYF.

CDR3 amino acids: CASSPPGRRGTYNEQFF. For the CDR3, the DNA is TGTGCCAGCTCACCTCCCGGGCGGCGGGGTACCTACAATGAGCAGTTCTTC. J is TRBJ2-1 and V is TRBV18; D perhaps matches TRBD2 (6 bases). This CDR3 has 17 residues. Germline V gene sequence: CDR1 KGHSH, CDR2 LQKENI. The V end was cut by 3 bases, the J end by 2 bases, with 17 bases between.

The chain carries TRBV18 and TRBJ2-7, with 7 positions matching TRBD2. CDR3 length: 15 residues. Germline trimming cut 3 bases from V and 2 bases from J; bases unmatched to any gene: 7. Looked up from germline, CDR1 is KGHSH and CDR2 is LQKENI. The CDR3 sequence: CASSPSGLQAYEQYF. The CDR3 DNA follows: TGTGCCAGCTCACCCTCGGGACTACAAGCCTACGAGCAGTACTTC.

The chain uses TRBV11-1 and TRBJ2-1; 8 bases line up with TRBD2. Per germline, CDR1 SGHAT and CDR2 FQDESV (reference sequence). With V trimmed by 1 base and J by 9 bases, 8 bases remained unmatched. This CDR3 has 15 amino acids. The CDR3 sequence: CASSLDLGLAGEQFF. The CDR3, as DNA: TGTGCCAGCAGCTTAGATCTAGGACTAGCAGGTGAGCAGTTCTTC.

This chain uses TRBV28 with TRBJ2-1, with 7 bases fitting TRBD2. This CDR3 is 15 amino acids long. The J segment lost 6 bases and the V segment lost 3 bases, leaving 8 bases of the junction unmatched. CDR1 is MDHEN and CDR2 is SYDVKM in the germline V gene. Here the CDR3 reads CASSFAGVPGNEQFF. The CDR3 nucleotides are TGTGCCAGCAGTTTCGCGGGAGTCCCCGGCAATGAGCAGTTCTTC.

This clone was detected once. The gene calls are TRBV11-3 and TRBJ2-5; TRBD2 matches 11 bases. The CDR3 contains 17 residues. V dropped 1 base and J dropped 4; count of bases not matched to a gene: 8. CDR1 SGHNT and CDR2 YENEEA come from the germline V gene. As DNA, the CDR3 is TGTGCCAGCAGCTTAGGTATACTAGCGGGAGCCTCAGAGACCCAGTACTTC. Translated: CASSLGILAGASETQYF.

The chain carries TRBV6-5 and TRBJ1-3; D perhaps matches TRBD1 (5 bases). This CDR3 has 15 amino acids. The germline V gene has CDR1 MNHEY and CDR2 SVGAGI. V was pared by 6 bases and J by 0 bases, with 12 bases between. The CDR3 sequence: CASRLGASSGNTIYF. CDR3 DNA sequence: TGTGCCAGCAGACTCGGGGCTTCCTCTGGAAACACCATATATTTT.

This clone was counted between two and nine times. CDR3 nucleotide sequence: TGTGCCAGCAGCTTAGAAGGGAACACTGAAGCTTTCTTT. This encodes CASSLEGNTEAFF. J is TRBJ1-1 and V is TRBV7-2; unclear D gene. Per the germline V gene, CDR1 is SGHTA and CDR2 is FQGNSA. Trimming removed 1 base from V and 1 base from J, with 4 bases in between. The CDR3 loop spans 13 amino acids.

V gene TRBV28 combines with J gene TRBJ1-1; the D gene is possibly TRBD1 (5 bases). The V end was cut by 6 bases, the J end by 4 bases, with 9 bases between. Germline loops: CDR1 MDHEN, CDR2 SYDVKM. CDR3 length: 12 amino acids. This CDR3 reads CASSLTVTEAFF. DNA for the CDR3: TGTGCCAGCAGCTTGACAGTCACTGAAGCTTTCTTT.

This chain connects TRBV30 to TRBJ2-7; possible D gene TRBD2, 6 bases. This CDR3 region has 11 residues. V lost 5 bases to trimming and J lost 7 bases, with 12 bases between them. The germline CDR1 and CDR2 sequences are GTSNPN and SVGIG (reference sequence). The CDR3 reads CAWHLGGEQYF. The CDR3 DNA sequence: TGTGCCTGGCACCTAGGAGGGGAGCAGTACTTC.

This chain links TRBV19 with TRBJ2-4, with 10 bases lining up with TRBD1. This CDR3 contains 14 residues. V lost 7 bases and J lost 7; bases outside the gene matches: 7. The germline gives CDR1 LNHDA, CDR2 SQIVND (reference sequence). The DNA for the CDR3 is TGTGCCAGTACCCCACGGGACAGGGGTAACATTCAGTACTTC. It encodes CASTPRDRGNIQYF.